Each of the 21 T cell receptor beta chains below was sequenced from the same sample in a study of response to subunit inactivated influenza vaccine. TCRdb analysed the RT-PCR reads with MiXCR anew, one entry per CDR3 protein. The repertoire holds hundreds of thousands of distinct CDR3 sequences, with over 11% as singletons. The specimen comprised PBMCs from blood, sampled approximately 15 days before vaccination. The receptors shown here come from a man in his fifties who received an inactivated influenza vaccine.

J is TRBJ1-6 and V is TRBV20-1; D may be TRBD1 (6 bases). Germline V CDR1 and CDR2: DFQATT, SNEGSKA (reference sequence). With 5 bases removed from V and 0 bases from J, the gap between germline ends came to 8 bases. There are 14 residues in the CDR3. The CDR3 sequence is CSAEQGSYNSPLHF. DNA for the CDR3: TGCAGTGCTGAACAGGGCTCCTATAATTCACCCCTCCACTTT.

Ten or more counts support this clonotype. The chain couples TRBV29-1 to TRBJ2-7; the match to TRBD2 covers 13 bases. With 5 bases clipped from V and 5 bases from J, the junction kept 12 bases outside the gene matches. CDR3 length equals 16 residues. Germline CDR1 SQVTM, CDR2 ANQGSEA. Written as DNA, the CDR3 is TGCAGCGTTTCTCGAGGACTAGCGGGAGTTTCACACGAGCAGTACTTC. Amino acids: CSVSRGLAGVSHEQYF.

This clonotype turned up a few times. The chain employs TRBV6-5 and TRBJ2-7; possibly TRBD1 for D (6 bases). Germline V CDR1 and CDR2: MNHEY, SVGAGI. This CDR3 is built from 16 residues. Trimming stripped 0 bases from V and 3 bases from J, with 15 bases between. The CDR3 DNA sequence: TGTGCCAGCAGTTACTCACAGGGTCTTATGGTCTACGAGCAGTACTTC. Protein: CASSYSQGLMVYEQYF.

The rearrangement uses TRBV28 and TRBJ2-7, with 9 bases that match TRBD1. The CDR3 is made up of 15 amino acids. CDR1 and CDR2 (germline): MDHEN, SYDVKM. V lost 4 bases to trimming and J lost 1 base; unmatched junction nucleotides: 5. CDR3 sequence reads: CASSYSGTGSYEQYF. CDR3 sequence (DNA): TGTGCCAGCAGTTACTCCGGGACAGGGTCCTACGAGCAGTACTTC.

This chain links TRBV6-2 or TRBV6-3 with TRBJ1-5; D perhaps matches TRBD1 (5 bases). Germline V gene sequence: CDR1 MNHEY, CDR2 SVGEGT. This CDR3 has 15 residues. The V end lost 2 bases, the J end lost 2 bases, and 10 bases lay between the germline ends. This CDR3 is CASSYGRVGNQPQHF. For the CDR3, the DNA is TGTGCCAGCAGTTACGGCAGGGTGGGCAATCAGCCCCAGCATTTT.

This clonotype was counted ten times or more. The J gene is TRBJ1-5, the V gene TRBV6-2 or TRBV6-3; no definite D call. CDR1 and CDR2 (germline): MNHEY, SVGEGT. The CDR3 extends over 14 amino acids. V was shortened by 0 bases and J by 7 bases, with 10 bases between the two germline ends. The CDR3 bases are TGTGCCAGCAGTTACTCGGCAGGTGGACAGCCCCAGCATTTT. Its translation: CASSYSAGGQPQHF.

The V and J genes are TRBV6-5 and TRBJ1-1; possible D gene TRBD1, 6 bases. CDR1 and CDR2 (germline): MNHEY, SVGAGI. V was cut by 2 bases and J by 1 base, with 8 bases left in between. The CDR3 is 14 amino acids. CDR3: CASSYTQGNTEAFF. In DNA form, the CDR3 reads TGTGCCAGCAGTTACACACAGGGGAACACTGAAGCTTTCTTT.

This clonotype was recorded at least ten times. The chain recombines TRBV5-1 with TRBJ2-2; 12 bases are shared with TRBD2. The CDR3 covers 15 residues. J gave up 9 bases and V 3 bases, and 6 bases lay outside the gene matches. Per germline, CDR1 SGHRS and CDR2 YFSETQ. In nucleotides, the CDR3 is TGCGCCAGCAGCTCGACTAGCGGGAGTAGGAGGGAGCTGTTTTTT. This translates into CASSSTSGSRRELFF.

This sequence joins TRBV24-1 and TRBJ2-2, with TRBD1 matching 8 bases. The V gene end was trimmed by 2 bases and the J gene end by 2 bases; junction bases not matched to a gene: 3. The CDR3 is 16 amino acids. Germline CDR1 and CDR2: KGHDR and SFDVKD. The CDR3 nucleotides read TGTGCCACCAGTGATTCTGGACAGGGAAACACCGGGGAGCTGTTTTTT. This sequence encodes CATSDSGQGNTGELFF.

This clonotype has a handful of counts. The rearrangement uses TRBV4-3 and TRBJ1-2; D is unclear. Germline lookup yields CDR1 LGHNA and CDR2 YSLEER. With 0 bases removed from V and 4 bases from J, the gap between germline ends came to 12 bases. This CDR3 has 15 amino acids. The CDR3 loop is CASSQESRPSYGYTF. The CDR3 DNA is TGCGCCAGCAGCCAAGAATCCAGGCCCAGCTATGGCTACACCTTC.

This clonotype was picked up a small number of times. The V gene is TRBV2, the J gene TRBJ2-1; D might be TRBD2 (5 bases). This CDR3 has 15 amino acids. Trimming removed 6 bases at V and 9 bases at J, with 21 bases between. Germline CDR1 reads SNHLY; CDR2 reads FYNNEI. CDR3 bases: TGTGCCAGCAGCGCATTGGGCAACGGGATGGGTGAGCAGTTCTTC. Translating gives CASSALGNGMGEQFF.

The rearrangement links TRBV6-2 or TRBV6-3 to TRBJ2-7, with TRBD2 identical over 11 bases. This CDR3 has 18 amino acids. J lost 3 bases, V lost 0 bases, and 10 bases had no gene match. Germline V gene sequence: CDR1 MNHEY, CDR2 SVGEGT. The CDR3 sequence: CASSYSKRLAGWDYEQYF. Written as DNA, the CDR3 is TGTGCCAGCAGTTACTCAAAACGACTAGCGGGATGGGACTACGAGCAGTACTTC.

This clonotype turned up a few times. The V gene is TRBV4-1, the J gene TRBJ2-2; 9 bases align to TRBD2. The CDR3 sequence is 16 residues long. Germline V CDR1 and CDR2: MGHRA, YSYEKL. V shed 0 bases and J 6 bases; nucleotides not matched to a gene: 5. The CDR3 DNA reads TGCGCCAGCAGCCAAGATTGGCGGGGGGGCCCCGGGGAGCTGTTTTTT. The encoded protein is CASSQDWRGGPGELFF.

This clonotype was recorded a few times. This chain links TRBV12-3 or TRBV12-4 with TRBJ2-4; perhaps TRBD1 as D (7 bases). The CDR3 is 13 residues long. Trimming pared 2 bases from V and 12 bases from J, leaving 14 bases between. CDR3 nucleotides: TGTGCCAGCAGTTTACGGGGGACAGTGAGTCAGTACTTC. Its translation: CASSLRGTVSQYF.

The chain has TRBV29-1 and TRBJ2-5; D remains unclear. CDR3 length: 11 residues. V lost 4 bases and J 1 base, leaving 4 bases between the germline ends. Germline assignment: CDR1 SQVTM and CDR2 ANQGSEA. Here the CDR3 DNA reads TGCAGCGTTGTCCCCCAAGAGACCCAGTACTTC. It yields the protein CSVVPQETQYF. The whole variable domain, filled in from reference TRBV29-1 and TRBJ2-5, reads SAVISQKPSRDICQRGTSLTIQCQVDSQVTMMFWYRQQPGQSLTLIATANQGSEATYESGFVIDKFPISRPNLTFSTLTVSNMSPEDSSIYLCSVVPQETQYFGPGTRLLVL.

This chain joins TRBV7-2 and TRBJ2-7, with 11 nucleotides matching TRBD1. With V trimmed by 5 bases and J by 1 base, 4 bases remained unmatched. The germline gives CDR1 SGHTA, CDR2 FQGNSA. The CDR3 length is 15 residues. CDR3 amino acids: CASSTGQGASYEQYF. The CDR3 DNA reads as TGTGCCAGCAGCACAGGACAGGGGGCGTCCTACGAGCAGTACTTC.

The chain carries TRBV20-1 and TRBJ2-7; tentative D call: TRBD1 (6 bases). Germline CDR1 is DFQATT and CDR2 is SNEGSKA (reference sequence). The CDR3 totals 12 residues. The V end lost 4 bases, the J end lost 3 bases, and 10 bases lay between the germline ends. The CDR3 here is CSATATGYEQYF. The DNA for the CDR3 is TGCAGTGCTACCGCGACAGGCTACGAGCAGTACTTC.

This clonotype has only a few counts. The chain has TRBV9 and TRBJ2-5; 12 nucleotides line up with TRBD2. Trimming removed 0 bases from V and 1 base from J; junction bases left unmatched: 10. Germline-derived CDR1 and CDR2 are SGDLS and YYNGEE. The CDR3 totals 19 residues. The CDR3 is CASSVATGTSGSFQETQYF. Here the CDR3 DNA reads TGTGCCAGCAGCGTAGCTACAGGGACTAGCGGGTCTTTCCAAGAGACCCAGTACTTC.

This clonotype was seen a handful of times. Here the CDR3 DNA reads TGTGCCAGCAGTTCTCGGGTAACCAAAAACATTCAGTACTTC. Amino acids: CASSSRVTKNIQYF. The chain recombines TRBV6-2 or TRBV6-3 with TRBJ2-4; D gene uncertain. Trimming cost V 4 bases and J 2 bases, with 9 bases left between them. Germline V gene sequence: CDR1 MNHEY, CDR2 SVGEGT. CDR3 length equals 14 residues.

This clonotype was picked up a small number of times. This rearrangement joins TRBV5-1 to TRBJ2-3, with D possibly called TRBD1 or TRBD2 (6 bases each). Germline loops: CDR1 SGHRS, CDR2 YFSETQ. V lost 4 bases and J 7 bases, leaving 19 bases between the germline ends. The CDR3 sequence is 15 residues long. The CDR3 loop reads CASSGGGNVENTQYF. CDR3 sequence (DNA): TGCGCCAGCAGCGGGGGCGGGAATGTGGAAAATACGCAGTATTTT. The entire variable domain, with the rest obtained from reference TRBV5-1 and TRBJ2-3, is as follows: KAGVTQTPRYLIKTRGQQVTLSCSPISGHRSVSWYQQTPGQGLQFLFEYFSETQRNKGNFPGRFSGRQFSNSRSEMNVSTLELGDSALYLCASSGGGNVENTQYFGPGTRLTVL.

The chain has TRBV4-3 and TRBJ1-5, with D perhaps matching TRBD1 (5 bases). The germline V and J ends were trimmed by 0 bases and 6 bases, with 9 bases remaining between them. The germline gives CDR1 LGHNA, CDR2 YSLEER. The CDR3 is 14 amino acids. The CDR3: CASSQEQVGQPQHF. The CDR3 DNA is TGCGCCAGCAGCCAAGAACAGGTCGGTCAGCCCCAGCATTTT.